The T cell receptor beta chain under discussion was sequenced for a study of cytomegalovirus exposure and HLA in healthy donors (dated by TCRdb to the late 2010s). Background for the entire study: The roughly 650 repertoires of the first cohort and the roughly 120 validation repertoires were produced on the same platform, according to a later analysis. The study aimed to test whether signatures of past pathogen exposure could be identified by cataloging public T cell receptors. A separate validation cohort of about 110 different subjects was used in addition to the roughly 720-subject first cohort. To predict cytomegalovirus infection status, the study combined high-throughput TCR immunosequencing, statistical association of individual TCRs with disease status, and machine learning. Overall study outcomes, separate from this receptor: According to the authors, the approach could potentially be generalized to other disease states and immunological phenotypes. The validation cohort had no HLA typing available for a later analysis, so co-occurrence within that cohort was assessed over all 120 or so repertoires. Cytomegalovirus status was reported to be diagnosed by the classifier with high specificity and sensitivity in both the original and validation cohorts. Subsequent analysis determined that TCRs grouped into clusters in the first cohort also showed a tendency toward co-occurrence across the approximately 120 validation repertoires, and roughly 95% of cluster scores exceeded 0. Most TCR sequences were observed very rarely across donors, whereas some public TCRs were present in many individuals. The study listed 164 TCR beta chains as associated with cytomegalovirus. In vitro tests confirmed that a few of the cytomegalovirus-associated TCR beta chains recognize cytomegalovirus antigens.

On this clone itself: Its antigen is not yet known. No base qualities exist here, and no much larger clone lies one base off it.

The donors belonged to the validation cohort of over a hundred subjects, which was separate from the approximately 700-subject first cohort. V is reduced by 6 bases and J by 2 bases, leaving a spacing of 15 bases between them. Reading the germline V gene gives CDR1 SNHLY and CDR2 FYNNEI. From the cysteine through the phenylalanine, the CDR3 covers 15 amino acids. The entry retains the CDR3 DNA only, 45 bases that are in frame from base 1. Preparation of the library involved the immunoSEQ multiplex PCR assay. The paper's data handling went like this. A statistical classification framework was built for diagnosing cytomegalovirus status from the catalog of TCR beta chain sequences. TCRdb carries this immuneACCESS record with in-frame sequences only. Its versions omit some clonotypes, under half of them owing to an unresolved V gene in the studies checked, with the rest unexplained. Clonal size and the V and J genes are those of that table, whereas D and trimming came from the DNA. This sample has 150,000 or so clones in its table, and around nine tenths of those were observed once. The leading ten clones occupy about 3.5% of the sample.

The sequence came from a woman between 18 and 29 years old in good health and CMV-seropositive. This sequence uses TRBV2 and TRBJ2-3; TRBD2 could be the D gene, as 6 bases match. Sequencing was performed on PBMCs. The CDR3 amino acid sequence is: CASSTSGLPTDTQYF. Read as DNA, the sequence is TGTGCCAGCAGCACGTCGGGACTTCCCACAGATACGCAGTATTTT.